This TCR beta chain comes out of a study of cytomegalovirus exposure and HLA in healthy donors. The CDR3 runs 13 residues. The junction had 3 bases not matched to a gene; V was cut back by 5 bases and J by 0 bases. CDR1 is SQVTM, CDR2 ANQGSEA, per germline. The primer mix had 60 Vbeta and 13 Jbeta primers. The method was immunoSEQ multiplex PCR; TCRdb's version includes in-frame clones alone and lacks a portion of them. The table includes about 250,000 clones, roughly two thirds detected once. The material sequenced was PBMCs. This rearrangement joins TRBV29-1 to TRBJ1-1; 7 positions agree with TRBD1. The TCR comes from a female donor in good health and CMV-seronegative. The CDR3 sequence: CSVSGQMNTEAFF. The CDR3 bases are TGCAGCGTTTCGGGACAGATGAACACTGAAGCTTTCTTT.